This T cell receptor beta chain was retrieved from a study of metastatic and nonmetastatic thyroid tumors. Background on the study: Malignant thyroid and benign thyroid patients provided blood and tumor or nodule tissue whose repertoires were compared.

In the authors' workflow: The study's classifier, a distant-metastasis tool for papillary thyroid cancer, was built using CDR3 differences across clinicopathological groups. TCRdb re-clonotyped the PCR reads via MiXCR. TCRdb, not the original authors, processed these V and J calls. The sample lists about 32,000 clones, approximately 7% occurring once. V was clipped by 5 bases and J by 4 bases, with 14 bases between them. CDR1 is MDHEN, CDR2 SYDVKM, per germline. The CDR3 has 14 residues. Thyroid surgery had not been preceded by any treatment in any patient. Study findings and constraints: Benign nodules were reported to have significantly lower TCR beta diversity than malignant thyroid tumors, in blood and tumor.

By frequency in the sample, this clone is medium-sized (0.01 to 0.1%). What it recognizes is unknown. J is TRBJ1-2 and V is TRBV28, with no clear D. Material: blood. The source is a female donor with papillary thyroid cancer or a benign thyroid nodule (not recorded which). Some clones in this sample may be carry-over from other donors' samples. The CDR3, as DNA: TGTGCCAGCAGTGTGCCCGCCAAAGGCTATGGCTACACCTTC. This gives the protein CASSVPAKGYGYTF.